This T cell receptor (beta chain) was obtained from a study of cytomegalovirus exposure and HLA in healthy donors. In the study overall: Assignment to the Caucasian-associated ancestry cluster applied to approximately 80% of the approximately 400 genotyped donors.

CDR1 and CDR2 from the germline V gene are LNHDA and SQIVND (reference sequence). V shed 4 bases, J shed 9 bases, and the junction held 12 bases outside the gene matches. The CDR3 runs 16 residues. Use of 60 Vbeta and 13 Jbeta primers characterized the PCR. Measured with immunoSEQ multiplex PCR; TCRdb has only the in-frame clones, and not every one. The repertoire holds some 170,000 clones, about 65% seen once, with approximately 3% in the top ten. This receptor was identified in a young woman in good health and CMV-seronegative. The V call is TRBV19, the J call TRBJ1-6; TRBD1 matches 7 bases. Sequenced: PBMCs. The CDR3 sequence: CASSKGGWAGSSPLHF. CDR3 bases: TGTGCCAGTAGTAAAGGGGGCTGGGCTGGTAGTTCACCCCTCCACTTT.